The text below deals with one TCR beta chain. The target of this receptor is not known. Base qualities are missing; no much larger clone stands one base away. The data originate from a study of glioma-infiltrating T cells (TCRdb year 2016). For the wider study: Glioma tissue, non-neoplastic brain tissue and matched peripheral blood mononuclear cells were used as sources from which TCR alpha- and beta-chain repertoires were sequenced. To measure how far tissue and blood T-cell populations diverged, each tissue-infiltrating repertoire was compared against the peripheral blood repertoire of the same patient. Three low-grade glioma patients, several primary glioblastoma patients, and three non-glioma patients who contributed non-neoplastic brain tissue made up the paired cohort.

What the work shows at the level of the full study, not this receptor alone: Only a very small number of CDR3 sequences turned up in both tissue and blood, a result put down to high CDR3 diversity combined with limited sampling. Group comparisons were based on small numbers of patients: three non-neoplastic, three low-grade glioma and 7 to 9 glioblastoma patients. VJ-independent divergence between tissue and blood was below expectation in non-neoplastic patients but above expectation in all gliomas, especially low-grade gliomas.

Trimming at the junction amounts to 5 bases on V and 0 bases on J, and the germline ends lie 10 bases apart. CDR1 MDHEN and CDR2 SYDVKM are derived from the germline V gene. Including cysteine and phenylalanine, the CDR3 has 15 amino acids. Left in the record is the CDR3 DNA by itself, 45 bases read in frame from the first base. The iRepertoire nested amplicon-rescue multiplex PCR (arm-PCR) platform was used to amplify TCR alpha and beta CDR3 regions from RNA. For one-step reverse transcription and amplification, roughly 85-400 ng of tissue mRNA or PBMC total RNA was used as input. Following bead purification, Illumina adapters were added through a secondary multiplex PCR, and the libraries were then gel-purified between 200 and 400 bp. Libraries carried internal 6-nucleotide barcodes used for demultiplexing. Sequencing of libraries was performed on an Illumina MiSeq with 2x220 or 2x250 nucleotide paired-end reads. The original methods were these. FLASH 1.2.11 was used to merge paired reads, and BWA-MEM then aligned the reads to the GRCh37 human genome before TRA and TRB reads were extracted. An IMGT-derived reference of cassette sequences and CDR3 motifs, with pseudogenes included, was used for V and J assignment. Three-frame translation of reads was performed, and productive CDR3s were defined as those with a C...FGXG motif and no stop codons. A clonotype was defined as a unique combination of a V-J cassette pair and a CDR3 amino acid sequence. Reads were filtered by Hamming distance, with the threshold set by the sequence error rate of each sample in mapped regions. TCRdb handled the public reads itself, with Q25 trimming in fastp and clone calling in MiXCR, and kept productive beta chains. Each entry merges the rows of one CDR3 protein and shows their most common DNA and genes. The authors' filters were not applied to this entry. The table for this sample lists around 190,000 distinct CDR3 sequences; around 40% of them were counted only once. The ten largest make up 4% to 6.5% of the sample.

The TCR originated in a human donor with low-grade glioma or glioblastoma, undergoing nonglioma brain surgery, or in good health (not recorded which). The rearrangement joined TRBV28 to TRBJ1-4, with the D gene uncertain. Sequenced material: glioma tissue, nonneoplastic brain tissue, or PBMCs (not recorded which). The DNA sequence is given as TGTGCCAGCAGTAAGCCACCTGCAACTAATGAAAAACTGTTTTTT. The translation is CASSKPPATNEKLFF.